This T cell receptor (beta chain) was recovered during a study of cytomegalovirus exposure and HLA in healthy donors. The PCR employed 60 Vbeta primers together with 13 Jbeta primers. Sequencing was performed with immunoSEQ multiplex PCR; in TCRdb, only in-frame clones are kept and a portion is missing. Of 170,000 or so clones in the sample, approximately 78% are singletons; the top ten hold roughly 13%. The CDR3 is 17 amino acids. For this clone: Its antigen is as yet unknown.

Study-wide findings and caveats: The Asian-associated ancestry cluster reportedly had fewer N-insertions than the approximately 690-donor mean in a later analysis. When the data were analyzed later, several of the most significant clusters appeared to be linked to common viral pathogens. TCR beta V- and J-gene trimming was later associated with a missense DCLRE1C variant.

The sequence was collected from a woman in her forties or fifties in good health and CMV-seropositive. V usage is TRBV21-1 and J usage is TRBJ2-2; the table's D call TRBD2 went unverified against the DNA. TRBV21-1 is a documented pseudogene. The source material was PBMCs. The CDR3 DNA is TGTGCCAGCAGCAAAGCGCTTAGGCGGGGGGGTGACGGGGAGCTGTTTTTT. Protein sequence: CASSKALRRGGDGELFF.